These 13 T cell receptor beta chains share one sample of origin, sequenced in a study of blood T cells in healthy people across ages. PCR was performed a second time for about 6 to 11 cycles using a sample-barcoded 5' primer and a J-beta primer mix. TCRdb reanalysed the 5' RACE reads using MiXCR and keeps one entry per CDR3 protein. The sample records under 1,000,000 distinct CDR3 sequences, about 46% being singletons. The sequenced sample consisted of blood. These receptors were collected from a man at least 80 years old in good health.

This chain uses TRBV19 with TRBJ2-5; 9 nucleotides line up with TRBD1. Germline V CDR1 and CDR2: LNHDA, SQIVND (reference sequence). V shed 3 bases, J shed 3 bases, and the junction held 8 bases outside the gene matches. The CDR3 runs to 16 residues. CDR3 nucleotide sequence: TGTGCCAGTAGTATCCCCATTGGACAGGGGAAAGAGACCCAGTACTTC. Amino acid sequence: CASSIPIGQGKETQYF.

In its sample, this clonotype was seen a few times. CDR3 nucleotide sequence: TGTGCCAGCAGCTCCCCCCTCGGAACGCAGTATTTT. Encoded protein: CASSSPLGTQYF. J is TRBJ2-3 and V is TRBV5-6; D is uncertain. This CDR3 is built from 12 residues. Germline CDR1 SGHDT, CDR2 YYEEEE. V dropped 3 bases and J dropped 9 bases, with 11 bases sitting between them.

The CDR3 coding sequence is TGTGCCACCAGTGATTGGGGGAATGGGGGGCTTGGGTACAATGAGCAGTTCTTC. Encoded protein: CATSDWGNGGLGYNEQFF. The chain employs TRBV24-1 and TRBJ2-1; possibly TRBD1 or TRBD2 for D (6 bases each). The V end was cut by 2 bases, the J end by 4 bases, with 20 bases between. The CDR3 has 18 residues. Germline values: CDR1 KGHDR, CDR2 SFDVKD.

The chain joins TRBV7-9 to TRBJ2-7; D perhaps matches TRBD1 (5 bases). Trimming took off 5 bases at V and 0 bases at J, with 17 bases between the two ends. Germline CDR1 SEHNR, CDR2 FQNEAQ (reference sequence). The CDR3 is 16 amino acids. Here the CDR3 reads CASSETTASSSYEQYF. The DNA of the CDR3 is TGTGCCAGCAGCGAGACGACAGCCTCCTCCTCCTACGAGCAGTACTTC.

This clonotype was picked up a small number of times. The CDR3 reads CASSQAAGYNEQFF. The CDR3 coding sequence is TGCGCCAGCAGCCAAGCGGCGGGCTACAATGAGCAGTTCTTC. The J gene is TRBJ2-1, the V gene TRBV4-3, with a tentative D call TRBD2 (5 bases). Trimming cost V 1 base and J 3 bases, with 7 bases left between them. Germline CDR1 is LGHNA and CDR2 is YSLEER. The length of the CDR3 is 14 residues.

The CDR3 sequence: CASSTTSGGGEQFF. The CDR3 nucleotides read TGTGCCAGCAGCACTACTAGCGGAGGAGGAGAGCAGTTCTTC. The gene calls are TRBV6-5 and TRBJ2-1, with TRBD2 matching 8 bases. J was trimmed by 10 bases and V by 6 bases; bases with no gene match: 11. The CDR3 consists of 14 residues. Germline assignment: CDR1 MNHEY and CDR2 SVGAGI.

The rearrangement uses TRBV7-2 and TRBJ2-7, with 7 bases matching TRBD2. The V and J ends lost 5 bases and 4 bases, in that order; junction bases with no gene match: 11. Germline values: CDR1 SGHTA, CDR2 FQGNSA. CDR3 length: 15 amino acids. The CDR3 DNA reads TGTGCCAGCAGCCTCGGAGGAGCGGGAATATACGAGCAGTACTTC. The encoded protein is CASSLGGAGIYEQYF.

The gene calls are TRBV7-9 and TRBJ2-5; possible D gene TRBD2, 6 bases. The tail of the sequence fits TRBJ2-7 better, so the J call may be wrong. CDR1 is SEHNR and CDR2 is FQNEAQ in the germline V gene (reference sequence). The length of the CDR3 is 15 residues. CDR3 sequence reads: CASSFLYGSIYEQYF. CDR3 DNA: TGTGCCAGCAGCTTCCTATACGGGAGCATATACGAGCAGTACTTC.

This clonotype came up a few times. The V gene is TRBV7-9, the J gene TRBJ2-4; 8 positions agree with TRBD2. The trim removed 3 bases at V and 0 bases at J, leaving 4 bases unmatched. The CDR3 length is 16 residues. Germline V lookup: CDR1 SEHNR, CDR2 FQNEAQ (reference sequence). The CDR3 nucleotides are TGTGCCAGCAGCTTCGTAGCGGGACTAGCCAAAAACATTCAGTACTTC. It yields the protein CASSFVAGLAKNIQYF.

This chain links TRBV20-1 with TRBJ2-5; tentatively, D is TRBD1 (6 bases). This CDR3 is 17 amino acids long. Germline CDR1 reads DFQATT; CDR2 reads SNEGSKA (reference sequence). Trimming pared 3 bases from V and 4 bases from J, leaving 24 bases between. CDR3 nucleotides: TGCAGTGCTAGGACCCAGGGATGGGGGCCCTTCGGAGAGACCCAGTACTTC. Its protein is CSARTQGWGPFGETQYF.

This clonotype was recorded at least ten times. J is TRBJ2-7 and V is TRBV7-8; D is uncertain. CDR1 and CDR2 from the germline V gene are SGHVS and FQNEAQ. The CDR3 covers 14 residues. Between the trimmed V and J ends, which lost 2 bases and 1 base, there was a span of 9 bases. The CDR3 region is CASSLLQRSYEQYF. The CDR3 DNA follows: TGTGCCAGCAGCTTACTCCAGAGATCCTACGAGCAGTACTTC. The full variable domain, its missing parts supplied by reference TRBV7-8 and TRBJ2-7, is GAGVSQSPRYKVAKRGQDVALRCDPISGHVSLFWYQQALGQGPEFLTYFQNEAQLDKSGLPSDRFFAERPEGSVSTLKIQRTQQEDSAVYLCASSLLQRSYEQYFGPGTRLTVT.

In nucleotides, the CDR3 is TGCAGTGCTAGCCCCCGGACTAGCGGGAGTAATGAGCAGTTCTTC. It yields the protein CSASPRTSGSNEQFF. V usage is TRBV20-1 and J usage is TRBJ2-1, with 13 bases lining up with TRBD2. CDR1 DFQATT and CDR2 SNEGSKA come from the germline V gene (reference sequence). J was trimmed by 7 bases and V by 3 bases; bases with no gene match: 6. This CDR3 comprises 15 residues.

This clonotype has only a few counts. The CDR3 bases are TGTGCCAGCAGGCCAAGAGGGCTAGCGAGGGATACGCAGTATTTT. Its translation: CASRPRGLARDTQYF. This sequence joins TRBV28 and TRBJ2-3; weak D call: TRBD2 (6 bases). V was trimmed by 6 bases and J by 6 bases, leaving 19 bases between them. The CDR3 length is 15 residues. The V gene's germline CDR1 is MDHEN and CDR2 SYDVKM. The full variable domain, in which reference TRBV28 and TRBJ2-3 provide the parts outside the CDR3, is DVKVTQSSRYLVKRTGEKVFLECVQDMDHENMFWYRQDPGLGLRLIYFSYDVKMKEKGDIPEGYSVSREKKERFSLILESASTNQTSMYLCASRPRGLARDTQYFGPGTRLTVL.